Included here is one TCR beta chain sequence, with context. These data come from a study of blood T cell repertoires in COVID-19. Turning to the study itself: COVID-19 samples, acute and convalescent, were from the United States, Italy and Spain. The analysed material was cDNA or gDNA that came from T cells, B-cell-depleted T cells, or PBMCs.

Per the study methods: Quantification of nucleated cells was approximated via reference gene primer amplification. Produced via immunoSEQ multiplex PCR; TCRdb's table is partial and in-frame only. Clone size and the V and J calls come from that table; the DNA yielded D and trimming. The repertoire holds 95,000 to 150,000 clones, with about 79% as singletons. Specimen: peripheral blood. The clonotype originates from a woman aged 70-85 years with acute or convalescent COVID-19.

The CDR3 protein is CASSLAGVANEKLFF. As DNA, the CDR3 is TGTGCCAGCAGCTTGGCAGGGGTTGCTAATGAAAAACTGTTTTTT. The rearrangement links TRBV5-6 to TRBJ1-4; tentative D call: TRBD1 (6 bases). The CDR3 covers 15 residues. CDR1 SGHDT and CDR2 YYEEEE come from the germline V gene. V was pared by 0 bases and J by 3 bases, with 9 bases between.